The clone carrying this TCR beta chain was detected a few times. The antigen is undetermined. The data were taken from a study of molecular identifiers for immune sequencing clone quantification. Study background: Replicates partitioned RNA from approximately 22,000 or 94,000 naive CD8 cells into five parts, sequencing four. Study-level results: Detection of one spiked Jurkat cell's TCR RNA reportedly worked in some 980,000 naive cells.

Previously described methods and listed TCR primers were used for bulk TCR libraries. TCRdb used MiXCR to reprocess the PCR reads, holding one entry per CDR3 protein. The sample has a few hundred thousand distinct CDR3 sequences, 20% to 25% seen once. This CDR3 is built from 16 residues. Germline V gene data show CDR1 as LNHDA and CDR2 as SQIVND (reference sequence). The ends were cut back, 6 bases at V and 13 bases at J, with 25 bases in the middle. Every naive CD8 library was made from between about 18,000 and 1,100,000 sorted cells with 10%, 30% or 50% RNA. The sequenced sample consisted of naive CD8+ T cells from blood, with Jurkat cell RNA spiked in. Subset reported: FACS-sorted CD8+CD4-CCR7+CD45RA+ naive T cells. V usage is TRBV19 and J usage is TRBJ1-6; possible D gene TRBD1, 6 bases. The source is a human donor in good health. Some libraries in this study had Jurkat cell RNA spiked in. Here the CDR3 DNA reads TGTGCCAGTAGCTCGGGGGGCCGAGCCGCGAAGGCTCCCCTCCACTTT. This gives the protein CASSSGGRAAKAPLHF. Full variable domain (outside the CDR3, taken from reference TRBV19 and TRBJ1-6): DGGITQSPKYLFRKEGQNVTLSCEQNLNHDAMYWYRQDPGQGLRLIYYSQIVNDFQKGDIAEGYSVSREKKESFPLTVTSAQKNPTAFYLCASSSGGRAAKAPLHFGNGTRLTVT.